This T cell receptor (beta chain) was observed in a study of T cell responses to AZD1222 COVID-19 vaccine. Whole-study context: Recipients boosted at about 4 weeks or about 12 weeks are pooled. Study results and caveats: Increased Spike-specific TCR breadth and depth were observed after two AZD1222 doses. Repertoires were sampled only after the peak T cell response.

Comments on this clone: The antigen remains unidentified.

The repertoire was sequenced with immunoSEQ multiplex PCR; TCRdb's copy has only in-frame clones and lacks some. The table includes roughly 160,000 clones, 75% to 90% detected once. The sequence came from an adult in good health. The starting material was peripheral blood, obtained on day 0 of AZD1222 vaccination.

The CDR3 sequence: CASSLIRSSGANVLTF. In DNA, the CDR3 is TGTGCCAGCAGTCTGATCCGTAGCTCTGGGGCCAACGTCCTGACTTTC. The chain has TRBV27 and TRBJ2-6; no firm D call. Germline V CDR1 and CDR2: MNHEY, SMNVEV (reference sequence). This CDR3 region has 16 residues. V was pared by 5 bases and J by 0 bases, with 11 bases between.